These 20 T cell receptor beta chains were sequenced from one sample in a study of cytomegalovirus exposure and HLA in healthy donors. PCR was performed using 60 Vbeta and 13 Jbeta primers. The table came from immunoSEQ multiplex PCR; TCRdb's copy has only in-frame clones and leaves some out. This repertoire shows approximately 120,000 clones, around 78% found once; its top ten account for roughly 3.5%. The sequencing sample was made of PBMCs. Receptor source: a man aged 40-50 years in good health and CMV-seronegative.

This chain connects TRBV7-3 to TRBJ2-5; a possible D gene is TRBD2 (6 bases). Germline CDR1 is SGHTA and CDR2 is FQGTGA. The CDR3 length is 15 residues. Trimming removed 0 bases from V and 5 bases from J, with 13 bases in between. The CDR3 bases are TGTGCCAGCAGCTTAACGGCGCGGGAAACGGAGACCCAGTACTTC. Amino acid sequence: CASSLTARETETQYF.

V usage is TRBV10-1 and J usage is TRBJ1-6, with D maybe TRBD1 (5 bases). Between the trimmed V and J ends, which lost 2 bases and 7 bases, there was a span of 15 bases. The CDR3 runs to 16 residues. Germline V gene sequence: CDR1 WNHNN, CDR2 SYGVQD (reference sequence). CDR3 sequence: CASSENFKAGNSPLHF. CDR3 DNA sequence: TGCGCCAGCAGTGAGAATTTCAAGGCAGGGAATTCACCCCTCCACTTT.

CDR3 DNA sequence: TGTGCCAGCAGTGAAGTACAGGGGCGTAATGAGCAGTTCTTC. Protein product: CASSEVQGRNEQFF. The V call is TRBV6-4, the J call TRBJ2-1; TRBD1 aligns across 7 bases. V was pared by 3 bases and J by 7 bases, with 6 bases of the junction left unmatched. The germline CDR1 and CDR2 sequences are MRHNA and SNTAGT. The CDR3 totals 14 residues.

V gene TRBV5-6 combines with J gene TRBJ2-1, with TRBD1 as a possible D gene (5 bases). Trimming took 9 bases from V and 2 from J, leaving 12 bases between them. This CDR3 is 13 amino acids long. Germline V gene lookup returns CDR1 SGHDT and CDR2 YYEEEE. The CDR3 loop is CATEDTTYNEQFF. The CDR3, as DNA: TGTGCCACCGAGGACACAACCTACAATGAGCAGTTCTTC.

The V and J genes are TRBV5-1 and TRBJ1-2; no reliable D call. V lost 5 bases and J lost 6, with 23 bases in between. This CDR3 comprises 16 residues. Germline loops: CDR1 SGHRS, CDR2 YFSETQ. The CDR3 bases are TGCGCCAGCAGTACTATGGGAGGCGCAACGAAGGATGGCTACACCTTC. The encoded protein is CASSTMGGATKDGYTF.

The J gene is TRBJ1-6, the V gene TRBV28, with TRBD1 matching 8 bases. Unmatched junction bases numbered 5, after V lost 1 base and J lost 9 bases. The CDR3 has 15 residues. CDR1 and CDR2 (germline): MDHEN, SYDVKM. CDR3 coding DNA: TGTGCCAGCAGTTTATCGGCAGGGACAGGTTCACCCCTCCACTTT. Amino acid sequence: CASSLSAGTGSPLHF.

The genes are TRBV7-6 and TRBJ1-1; 7 bases agree with TRBD1. The CDR3 consists of 15 residues. From germline, CDR1 is SGHVS and CDR2 FNYEAQ. Germline trimming cut 2 bases from V and 0 bases from J; bases unmatched to any gene: 3. The CDR3 DNA reads as TGTGCCAGCAGCTTATCAGGGGGATTGAACACTGAAGCTTTCTTT. It codes for CASSLSGGLNTEAFF.

V usage is TRBV9 and J usage is TRBJ2-7; tentatively, D is TRBD2 (5 bases). Trimming cost V 0 bases and J 7 bases, with 20 bases left between them. CDR1 SGDLS and CDR2 YYNGEE come from the germline V gene. The CDR3 is 16 residues long. For the CDR3, the DNA is TGTGCCAGCAGCGTAGCATCGAGAGTCCCCCAGCGGGAGCAGTACTTC. Translation: CASSVASRVPQREQYF.

The rearrangement uses TRBV5-4 and TRBJ1-5, with D possibly being TRBD1 (6 bases). V was shortened by 0 bases and J by 4 bases, with 8 bases between the two germline ends. This CDR3 region has 14 residues. Germline V CDR1 and CDR2: SGHNT, YYREEE (reference sequence). In DNA form, the CDR3 reads TGTGCCAGCAGCTTGGAGGGGGGGAATCAGCCCCAGCATTTT. Protein product: CASSLEGGNQPQHF.

This clone turned up a few times. This chain links TRBV27 with TRBJ1-1; 7 nucleotides line up with TRBD1. CDR1 and CDR2 from the germline V gene are MNHEY and SMNVEV (reference sequence). V was clipped by 3 bases and J by 9 bases; unmatched bases: 4. The CDR3 spans 12 residues. Written as DNA, the CDR3 is TGTGCCAGCAGTTTCGACAGGGTGAAAGCTTTCTTT. This translates into CASSFDRVKAFF.

The chain uses TRBV9 and TRBJ2-3; no clear D gene. CDR1 is SGDLS and CDR2 is YYNGEE in the germline V gene. This CDR3 spans 13 amino acids. Trimming took 0 bases from V and 4 from J, leaving 6 bases between them. CDR3 DNA sequence: TGTGCCAGCAGCGTAGGGCCCCCAGATACGCAGTATTTT. Protein: CASSVGPPDTQYF.

The chain is built from TRBV11-3 and TRBJ2-5; 12 nucleotides agree with TRBD1. The DNA end is more similar to TRBJ2-7, so the J call may be wrong. The germline V gene has CDR1 SGHNT and CDR2 YENEEA. CDR3 length equals 14 residues. CDR3 nucleotides: TGTGCCAGCAGCTTCGGGACAGGGGGCTTCGAGCAGTACTTC. Its translation is CASSFGTGGFEQYF.

This clone has a handful of counts. The chain recombines TRBV4-2 with TRBJ1-1, with D uncertain. CDR1 is LGHNA, CDR2 YNFKEQ, per germline. The CDR3 spans 15 residues. Trimming stripped 5 bases from V and 4 bases from J, with 17 bases between. DNA for the CDR3: TGTGCCAGCAGCGACGAACGGCCAGGTGTCACTGAAGCTTTCTTT. This gives the protein CASSDERPGVTEAFF.

The J gene is TRBJ1-6, the V gene TRBV7-8; 7 bases agree with TRBD1. Trimming at V came to 5 bases and at J to 9 bases, leaving 7 bases not matched to a gene. The CDR3 spans 14 residues. Germline CDR1 SGHVS, CDR2 FQNEAQ. The CDR3 DNA reads as TGTGCCAGCAGCCCGGACAGGACAGTTTCACCCCTCCACTTT. This encodes CASSPDRTVSPLHF.

The chain has TRBV19 and TRBJ2-6; 8 bases line up with TRBD2. This CDR3 contains 17 residues. The germline V gene encodes CDR1 LNHDA and CDR2 SQIVND (reference sequence). The V and J ends lost 5 bases and 0 bases, in that order; junction bases with no gene match: 6. CDR3 loop: CASSVDSGSSGANVLTF. For the CDR3, the DNA is TGTGCCAGTAGTGTTGACAGCGGGAGCTCTGGGGCCAACGTCCTGACTTTC.

This clone was detected only once. The chain has TRBV7-3 and TRBJ2-1, with 8 bases matching TRBD2. Germline V gene sequence: CDR1 SGHTA, CDR2 FQGTGA. This CDR3 has 15 residues. J lost 7 bases, V lost 5 bases, and 10 bases had no gene match. The CDR3 DNA reads TGTGCCAGCAGCCCTTTCGGGGGGGAGGCAAATGAGCAGTTCTTC. Its protein is CASSPFGGEANEQFF.

The chain links TRBV11-2 to TRBJ2-1; a weak D match, TRBD1 (5 bases). This CDR3 contains 14 residues. V lost 5 bases, J lost 4 bases, and 12 bases lay in between. Germline V gene lookup returns CDR1 SGHAT and CDR2 FQNNGV. CDR3 nucleotides: TGTGCCAGCAGCAAGGACATTTTATACAATGAGCAGTTCTTC. This codes for CASSKDILYNEQFF.

This clone was detected only once. The V call is TRBV7-3, the J call TRBJ2-7, with 11 bases lining up with TRBD1. The CDR3 is 15 residues long. V shed 11 bases and J 7 bases; nucleotides not matched to a gene: 16. Germline V gene sequence: CDR1 SGHTA, CDR2 FQGTGA. The CDR3 here is CAPPDRGRTMSEQYF. The DNA of the CDR3 is TGTGCCCCCCCGGACAGGGGGCGAACGATGTCGGAGCAGTACTTC.

The chain recombines TRBV30 with TRBJ2-7, with D possibly being TRBD2 (6 bases). The germline V gene encodes CDR1 GTSNPN and CDR2 SVGIG (reference sequence). V was cut by 0 bases and J by 4 bases, with 10 bases left in between. The CDR3 runs 13 residues. CDR3 region: CAWSVHGGYEQYF. Written as DNA, the CDR3 is TGTGCCTGGAGTGTACACGGGGGTTACGAGCAGTACTTC.

The chain carries TRBV5-1 and TRBJ2-7, with 7 bases matching TRBD1. Losses at the gene ends were 0 bases for V and 1 base for J; bases not matched to a gene: 4. The CDR3 totals 15 residues. Germline lookup yields CDR1 SGHRS and CDR2 YFSETQ. Written as DNA, the CDR3 is TGCGCCAGCAGCTTGGAACAGGGGCCTTCCTACGAGCAGTACTTC. Its protein product is CASSLEQGPSYEQYF.